This record covers a single T cell receptor beta chain. Its target is not known. This same CDR3 is encoded by further DNA sequences in the sample. It was version v3.0 of the immunoSEQ assay that was run at survey level. The repertoire was sequenced with immunoSEQ multiplex PCR; TCRdb's copy has only in-frame clones and lacks some. There are some 30,000 clones in the sample; 87% occur only once, and about an eighth lies in the top ten. The data stem from a study of long-term antiretroviral therapy in people with HIV. The study, taken as a whole, reports: Dominance of pre-ART expanded clones persisted, fluctuating and often declining after ART.

CDR1 MNHNS and CDR2 SASEGT come from the germline V gene. This CDR3 has 15 residues. The V gene end was trimmed by 2 bases and the J gene end by 2 bases; junction bases not matched to a gene: 0. The sample was unsorted PBMCs, taken 1.1 years after starting antiretroviral therapy. The gene calls are TRBV6-1 and TRBJ2-5, with 12 bases identical to TRBD2. The clonotype comes from a man younger than 30 with HIV. Written as DNA, the CDR3 is TGTGCCAGCAGTGAACTAGCGGGAGGGCAAGAGACCCAGTACTTC. As protein: CASSELAGGQETQYF.